One sample yielded the 23 T cell receptor beta chains listed below, sequenced in a study of response to subunit inactivated influenza vaccine. TCRdb re-called the RT-PCR reads through MiXCR, storing one row per CDR3 protein. The data show 160,000 or so distinct CDR3 sequences, 11% seen once. The sample in question was non-naive T cells sorted from PBMCs, obtained more than 35 days after vaccination. The source is a middle-aged man who received an inactivated influenza vaccine.

Many counts were recorded for this clonotype. The chain carries TRBV12-3 or TRBV12-4 and TRBJ2-1; a weak D match, TRBD2 (7 bases). The CDR3 is 14 amino acids. With 7 bases removed from V and 11 bases from J, the gap between germline ends came to 21 bases. The CDR3 DNA follows: TGTGCCAGCACCCCCGGGGGGTGGGGGGCGAAGCAGTTCTTC. As protein: CASTPGGWGAKQFF.

The CDR3 DNA sequence: TGTGCCACCAGCAGACGGGACAGCCGTAATGAAAAACTGTTTTTT. Its translation: CATSRRDSRNEKLFF. This chain connects TRBV15 to TRBJ1-4, with 7 bases fitting TRBD1. The ends lost 2 bases at V and 4 bases at J; junction bases unmatched: 4. CDR1 and CDR2 (germline): LNHNV, YYDKDF (reference sequence). This CDR3 region has 15 residues.

This clonotype has at least ten counts. The DNA of the CDR3 is TGCAGTGCTAGAGGGGAGGGGACAGGGGATTCCGGGGAGCTGTTTTTT. It yields the protein CSARGEGTGDSGELFF. The rearrangement links TRBV20-1 to TRBJ2-2, with 10 bases lining up with TRBD1. J gave up 6 bases and V 1 base, and 8 bases lay outside the gene matches. The CDR3 loop spans 16 amino acids. CDR1 DFQATT and CDR2 SNEGSKA come from the germline V gene (reference sequence).

This clonotype was picked up a small number of times. The junction and the germline gene differ at one end; a read error may be behind it. V is TRBV7-7 and J is TRBJ1-4; D call uncertain. The CDR3 sequence is 13 residues long. The germline V gene encodes CDR1 SSHAT and CDR2 FNYEAQ (reference sequence). For the CDR3, the DNA is TGTGCTAGCAGCCCTGGGGAGAATGAAAAACTGTTTTTT. This sequence encodes CASSPGENEKLFF. Based on the CDR3 plus reference TRBV7-7 and TRBJ1-4, the full variable domain is GAGVSQSPRYKVTKRGQDVTLRCDPISSHATLYWYQQALGQGPEFLTYFNYEAQPDKSGLPSDRFSAERPEGSISTLTIQRTEQRDSAMYRCASSPGENEKLFFGSGTQLSVL.

This clonotype turned up a few times. The chain uses TRBV5-1 and TRBJ1-2; 8 bases agree with TRBD1. V shed 5 bases and J 8 bases; nucleotides not matched to a gene: 14. This CDR3 region has 15 residues. CDR1 and CDR2 from the germline V gene are SGHRS and YFSETQ. Here the CDR3 reads CASSPAGQGSWGYTF. Written as DNA, the CDR3 is TGCGCCAGCAGTCCCGCCGGACAGGGATCGTGGGGCTACACCTTC. The entire variable domain, with the rest obtained from reference TRBV5-1 and TRBJ1-2, is as follows: KAGVTQTPRYLIKTRGQQVTLSCSPISGHRSVSWYQQTPGQGLQFLFEYFSETQRNKGNFPGRFSGRQFSNSRSEMNVSTLELGDSALYLCASSPAGQGSWGYTFGSGTRLTVV.

This clonotype was detected a few times. The V and J genes are TRBV14 and TRBJ2-7, with D possibly TRBD1 on 5 matching bases. Germline V gene lookup returns CDR1 SGHDN and CDR2 FVKESK. This CDR3 has 15 amino acids. The germline V and J ends were trimmed by 2 bases and 0 bases, with 11 bases remaining between them. The CDR3 DNA follows: TGTGCCAGCAGCCAATGGGGCCCGAGCTCCTACGAGCAGTACTTC. This translates into CASSQWGPSSYEQYF.

This clonotype appeared a few times. The chain carries TRBV9 and TRBJ2-3; TRBD2 agrees at 8 bases. Germline CDR1 and CDR2: SGDLS and YYNGEE. The CDR3 is made up of 14 amino acids. Trimming at V came to 6 bases and at J to 4 bases, leaving 7 bases not matched to a gene. The CDR3 is CASNPAGGADTQYF. CDR3 sequence (DNA): TGTGCCAGCAACCCCGCGGGGGGTGCAGATACGCAGTATTTT.

The CDR3 loop is CSARDQQRAYNEQFF. CDR3 coding DNA: TGCAGTGCTAGAGATCAACAGAGGGCCTACAATGAGCAGTTCTTC. The chain recombines TRBV20-1 with TRBJ2-1; possibly TRBD2 for D (5 bases). Per germline, CDR1 DFQATT and CDR2 SNEGSKA (reference sequence). V was clipped by 0 bases and J by 2 bases, with 11 bases between them. The CDR3 contains 15 residues.

This clonotype came up many times. V gene TRBV9 combines with J gene TRBJ2-2; D unclear. The CDR3 runs 11 residues. CDR1 is SGDLS and CDR2 is YYNGEE in the germline V gene. Trimming cost V 4 bases and J 8 bases, with 6 bases left between them. CDR3 bases: TGTGCCAGCAGCACCAAAGGGGAGCTGTTTTTT. The encoded protein is CASSTKGELFF.

This clonotype was seen ten or more times. J is TRBJ2-2 and V is TRBV12-3 or TRBV12-4; 13 positions agree with TRBD2. After removal of 6 bases from V and 6 bases from J, the junction contained 10 bases not matched to a gene. The CDR3 spans 17 residues. The CDR3 DNA reads TGTGCCAGCAGGACGGGACTAGCGGGGTCTCGGGCCGGGGAGCTGTTTTTT. Translated: CASRTGLAGSRAGELFF.

The chain has TRBV5-5 and TRBJ1-2, with TRBD1 as a possible D gene (6 bases). The CDR3 length is 13 residues. The germline V gene has CDR1 SGHKS and CDR2 YYEKEE (reference sequence). V lost 0 bases and J 10 bases, leaving 13 bases between the germline ends. The DNA for the CDR3 is TGTGCCAGCAGCTTGGCCAGGGGCGCTTCCTACACCTTC. Protein sequence: CASSLARGASYTF.

The sample holds many counts of this clonotype. V is TRBV6-1 and J is TRBJ2-1; TRBD2 matches 11 bases. From germline, CDR1 is MNHNS and CDR2 SASEGT. CDR3 length equals 16 residues. V was clipped by 5 bases and J by 7 bases; unmatched bases: 10. The CDR3 spells CASSPFSGRAQNEQFF. For the CDR3, the DNA is TGTGCCAGCAGTCCTTTTAGCGGGAGGGCCCAGAATGAGCAGTTCTTC.

This clonotype was seen ten or more times. DNA of the CDR3: TGTGCCAGCTCGGGGCGGGGTGAGCAGTTCTTC. Translation gives CASSGRGEQFF. This chain joins TRBV11-3 and TRBJ2-1, with D tentatively TRBD2 (6 bases). The CDR3 has 11 amino acids. Germline V CDR1 and CDR2: SGHNT, YENEEA. V was clipped by 8 bases and J by 9 bases, with 11 bases between them.

This clonotype has only a few counts. The V and J genes are TRBV4-2 and TRBJ2-2; 12 bases are shared with TRBD2. Germline trimming cut 4 bases from V and 8 bases from J; bases unmatched to any gene: 8. Germline V gene sequence: CDR1 LGHNA, CDR2 YNFKEQ. The CDR3 loop spans 16 amino acids. CDR3 region: CASSPSGGAGKGELFF. CDR3 coding DNA: TGTGCCAGCAGCCCTAGCGGGGGGGCAGGTAAAGGGGAGCTGTTTTTT.

This clonotype was observed a few times. This rearrangement joins TRBV20-1 to TRBJ2-1, with D hard to call. The CDR3 has 14 residues. In germline, CDR1 is DFQATT, CDR2 SNEGSKA (reference sequence). The germline V and J ends were trimmed by 6 bases and 0 bases, with 12 bases remaining between them. The CDR3 loop is CSAERVSSYNEQFF. The DNA for the CDR3 is TGCAGTGCGGAGCGCGTAAGCTCCTACAATGAGCAGTTCTTC.

This clonotype appeared many times. The chain couples TRBV30 to TRBJ1-5; 11 nucleotides align to TRBD1. Looked up from germline, CDR1 is GTSNPN and CDR2 is SVGIG (reference sequence). The CDR3 runs to 15 residues. J lost 7 bases, V lost 3 bases, and 8 bases had no gene match. The CDR3 reads CAWSAGTGGRQPQHF. In DNA, the CDR3 is TGTGCCTGGAGCGCCGGGACAGGGGGACGACAGCCCCAGCATTTT.

This clonotype was counted between two and nine times. The chain is built from TRBV24-1 and TRBJ2-1, with TRBD2 matching 15 bases. Germline V gene sequence: CDR1 KGHDR, CDR2 SFDVKD. Losses at the gene ends were 3 bases for V and 5 bases for J; bases not matched to a gene: 7. This CDR3 contains 18 residues. CDR3 nucleotides: TGTGCCACCAGTGATACCGGGACTAGCGGGAGGTTGGACAATGAGCAGTTCTTC. Encoded protein: CATSDTGTSGRLDNEQFF.

This clonotype occurred many times. Germline and junction disagree at one end, which may indicate a read error. The V gene is TRBV12-3 or TRBV12-4, the J gene TRBJ2-3, with 8 bases identical to TRBD1. The CDR3 sequence is 14 residues long. The CDR3 DNA is TGTGCCAGCAGTGTAGCCAGGGGGCGGGATACGCAGTATTTT. Translated: CASSVARGRDTQYF.

J is TRBJ1-4 and V is TRBV5-1; 8 bases line up with TRBD1. CDR3 size: 16 residues. Germline values: CDR1 SGHRS, CDR2 YFSETQ. The V and J ends lost 1 base and 8 bases, in that order; junction bases with no gene match: 10. CDR3 region: CASSLLGQGPGEKLFF. The CDR3 region has the DNA TGCGCCAGCAGCTTGCTAGGACAGGGCCCCGGAGAAAAACTGTTTTTT.

This clonotype was seen a handful of times. The CDR3 protein is CASSQAGEGTEAFF. As DNA, the CDR3 is TGTGCCAGCAGCCAAGCGGGGGAGGGGACTGAAGCTTTCTTT. The genes are TRBV3-1 and TRBJ1-1; the D gene is possibly TRBD1 (5 bases). Germline lookup yields CDR1 LGHDT and CDR2 YNNKEL (reference sequence). The CDR3 spans 14 residues. Trimming took off 1 base at V and 5 bases at J, with 11 bases between the two ends.

This clonotype was detected ten times or more. CDR3 DNA: TGTGCCAGCAGCCTAATCCTGGACAGGGTCGAGACCCAGTACTTC. It yields the protein CASSLILDRVETQYF. V usage is TRBV3-1 and J usage is TRBJ2-5; TRBD1 agrees at 8 bases. V trimming: 4 bases; J trimming: 5 bases; junction bases outside the gene matches: 9. The CDR3 is made up of 15 amino acids. Germline V lookup: CDR1 LGHDT, CDR2 YNNKEL (reference sequence).

This clonotype was seen only a few times. The chain links TRBV6-1 to TRBJ2-3; 8 bases are shared with TRBD1. Germline loops: CDR1 MNHNS, CDR2 SASEGT. This CDR3 is 16 amino acids long. The J segment lost 2 bases and the V segment lost 5 bases, leaving 9 bases of the junction unmatched. This CDR3 reads CASSRTRGRTTDTQYF. CDR3 DNA sequence: TGTGCCAGCAGTCGAACCAGGGGGCGCACCACAGATACGCAGTATTTT.

The CDR3 protein is CASSWAPGSNEKLFF. The CDR3, as DNA: TGTGCCAGCAGTTGGGCACCTGGAAGCAATGAAAAACTGTTTTTT. The V and J genes are TRBV2 and TRBJ1-4, with D unclear. Germline assignment: CDR1 SNHLY and CDR2 FYNNEI. This CDR3 contains 15 residues. V gave up 5 bases and J gave up 5 bases, with 15 bases separating them.